Detailed here is one T cell receptor (beta chain). Its matching antigen is unknown. This CDR3 comprises 15 residues. Trimming removed 3 bases from V and 0 bases from J; junction bases left unmatched: 5. Germline loops: CDR1 MNHEY, CDR2 SMNVEV (reference sequence). This record comes from a study of beta chain features in type 1 diabetes. Study-wide points: Among patients with Type 1 diabetes, TCRB CDR3s were moderately but significantly shorter in every one of the four CD4+ subsets. Cells expressing TCR highly could be over-represented by cDNA sequencing.

Reverse transcribing all isolated RNA meant expressed TCRB transcripts were sequenced. Some clones are missing from TCRdb's copy, which holds only in-frame ones; the method was immunoSEQ multiplex PCR. The sample contains around 290,000 clones, approximately 8% of which appear only once. The V and J genes are TRBV27 and TRBJ2-7; 7 bases fit TRBD2. Sequencing used central memory CD4+ T cells from blood. This clonotype originated in a woman under 30 in good health. CDR3 region: CASSLGGVSSYEQYF. In nucleotides, the CDR3 is TGTGCCAGCAGTTTGGGAGGGGTTAGCTCCTACGAGCAGTACTTC.